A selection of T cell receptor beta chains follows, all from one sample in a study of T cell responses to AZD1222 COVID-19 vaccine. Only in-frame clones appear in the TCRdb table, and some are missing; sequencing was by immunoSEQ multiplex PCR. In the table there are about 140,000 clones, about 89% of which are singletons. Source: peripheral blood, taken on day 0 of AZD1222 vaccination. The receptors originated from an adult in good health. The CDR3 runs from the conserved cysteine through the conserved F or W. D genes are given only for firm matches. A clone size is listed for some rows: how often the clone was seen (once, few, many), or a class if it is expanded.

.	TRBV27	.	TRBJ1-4	TGTGCCAGCAGCTGGGCCCTGGGACAAGGACTGTTTTTT	CASSWALGQGLFF
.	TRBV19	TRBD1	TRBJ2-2	TGTGCCAGTACCAGGGACAGATCGAACACCGGGGAGCTGTTTTTT	CASTRDRSNTGELFF
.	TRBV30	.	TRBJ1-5	TGTGCCTGGAGAAACGGGGGGGCCGGCAATCAGCCCCAGCATTTT	CAWRNGGAGNQPQHF
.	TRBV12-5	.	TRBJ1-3	TGTGCTAGTGGTTTGGGCCATCGCTCCCGGTCTAGAAACACCATATATTTT	CASGLGHRSRSRNTIYF
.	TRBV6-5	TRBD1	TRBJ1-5	TGTGCCAGCAGCAAGGACAGGGGGCTCGGGCAGCCCCAGCATTTT	CASSKDRGLGQPQHF
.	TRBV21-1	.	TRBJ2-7	TGTGCCAGCAGCAAAGAGAGATGGCTCCGGGACAGGTTAAGTCCCTACGAGCAGTACTTC	CASSKERWLRDRLSPYEQYF
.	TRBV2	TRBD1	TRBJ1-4	TGTGCCAGCAGCCAAGACAGGGGGCGCGTTGAAAAACTGTTTTTT	CASSQDRGRVEKLFF
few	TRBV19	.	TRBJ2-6	TGTGCCAGCCACCGGGACCCCCTATCTGGGGCCAACGTCCTGACTTTC	CASHRDPLSGANVLTF
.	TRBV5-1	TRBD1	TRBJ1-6	TGCGCCAGCAGCTTGGGAGGACAGGGGAGCTCCTATAATTCACCCCTCCACTTT	CASSLGGQGSSYNSPLHF
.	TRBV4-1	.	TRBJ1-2	TGCGCCAGCAGCCAGGATCCCGCCTCAGGTGATGGCTACACCTTC	CASSQDPASGDGYTF
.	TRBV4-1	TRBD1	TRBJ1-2	TGCGCCAGCAGCCAAGGTTCGATTGTTGACAGGGGGCGGGGCTACACCTTC	CASSQGSIVDRGRGYTF
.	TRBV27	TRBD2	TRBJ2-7	TGTGCCAGCAGTTTATCGTTAAGGCTAGCGGGAGCCGAGCAGTACTTC	CASSLSLRLAGAEQYF
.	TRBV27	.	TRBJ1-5	TGTGCCAGCAAAGCCCGGGCCAACAATCAGCCCCAGCATTTT	CASKARANNQPQHF
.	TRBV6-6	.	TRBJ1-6	TGTGCCAGCAGTGACAACCGAAGCTATAATTCACCCCTCCACTTT	CASSDNRSYNSPLHF
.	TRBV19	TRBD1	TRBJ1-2	TGTGCCAGTATTTACTCCACCGGGACAGGGAACAACTATGGCTACACCTTC	CASIYSTGTGNNYGYTF
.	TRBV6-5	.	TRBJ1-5	TGTGCCAGCGGGAGACAGCGGGGCCAGCCCCAGCATTTT	CASGRQRGQPQHF
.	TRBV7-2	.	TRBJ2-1	TGTGCCAGCAGTGCAGATGGGATTGAGCAGTTCTTC	CASSADGIEQFF
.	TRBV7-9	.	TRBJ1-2	TGTGCCAGCAGCCATGGGAGGGATTCTGGCTACACCTTC	CASSHGRDSGYTF
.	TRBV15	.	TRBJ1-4	TGTGCCACCAAACAGCTCTTCGCGACTAATGAAAAACTGTTTTTT	CATKQLFATNEKLFF
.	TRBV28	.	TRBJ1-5	TGTGCCAGCACCCCGGGTAGCAATCAGCCCCAGCATTTT	CASTPGSNQPQHF
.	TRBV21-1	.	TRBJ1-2	TGTGCCGCCTTACAAGGACACCCAGGCTATGGCTACACCTTC	CAALQGHPGYGYTF
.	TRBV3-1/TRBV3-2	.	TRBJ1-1	TGTGCCAGCAGCCAAGATCCACAATACACTGAAGCTTTCTTT	CASSQDPQYTEAFF
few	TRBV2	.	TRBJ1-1	TGTGCCAGGAGTCTAGTGGGGACTGAAGCTTTCTTT	CARSLVGTEAFF
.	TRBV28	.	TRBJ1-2	TGTGCCAGCGGCGAAGGGTTTACAGGTCGTTCTAACTATGGCTACACCTTC	CASGEGFTGRSNYGYTF
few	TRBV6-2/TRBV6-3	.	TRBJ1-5	TGTGCCAGCAGTACGGGCCAGCCCCAGCATTTT	CASSTGQPQHF
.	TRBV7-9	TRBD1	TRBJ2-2	TGTGCCAGCAGCTGGGACAGTAACACCGGGGAGCTGTTTTTT	CASSWDSNTGELFF
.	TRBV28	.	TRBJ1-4	TGTGCCATCAGCGGGGCGGGGGATAATGAAAAACTGTTTTTT	CAISGAGDNEKLFF
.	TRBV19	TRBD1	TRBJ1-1	TGTGCCAGTAGTACAGGGACAGACACTGAAGCTTTCTTT	CASSTGTDTEAFF
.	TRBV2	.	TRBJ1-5	TGTGCCAGCAGTGAAGAGGAGGGGCGAGGTAGCAATCAGCCCCAGCATTTT	CASSEEEGRGSNQPQHF
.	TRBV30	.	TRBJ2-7	TGTGCCTGGAGCAGGGGGGGGACCTACGAGCAGTACTTC	CAWSRGGTYEQYF
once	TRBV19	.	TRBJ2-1	TGTGCCAGTAGTATGGTCAAGTACAATGAGCAGTTCTTC	CASSMVKYNEQFF
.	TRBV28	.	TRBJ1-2	TGTGCCAGCAGTGCACACAGGAGAGGTTACTATGGCTACACCTTC	CASSAHRRGYYGYTF
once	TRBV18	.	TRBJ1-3	TGTGCCACAGCCGGACAAGGAAACACCATATATTTT	CATAGQGNTIYF
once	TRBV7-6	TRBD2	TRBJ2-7	TGTGCCAGCAGCTCGACTAGCGGGGGCCCCTACGAGCAGTACTTC	CASSSTSGGPYEQYF
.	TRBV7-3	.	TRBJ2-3	TGTGCCAGCAGCTTAAGGGTGGGCAGCGCAGATACGCAGTATTTT	CASSLRVGSADTQYF
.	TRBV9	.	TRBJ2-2	TGTGCCAGCAGCGTAGCGGCAGAAAACACCGGGGAGCTGTTTTTT	CASSVAAENTGELFF
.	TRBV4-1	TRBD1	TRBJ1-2	TGCGCCAGCAGCCAATCCGGGACAGGGTTTGGCTACACCTTC	CASSQSGTGFGYTF
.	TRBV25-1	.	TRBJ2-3	TGTGCCAGCAATGGGGTGGTGACAGATACGCAGTATTTT	CASNGVVTDTQYF
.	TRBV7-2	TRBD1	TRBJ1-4	TGTGCCAGCAGCTTAGGGGGGACAGGGAACGAAAAACTGTTTTTT	CASSLGGTGNEKLFF
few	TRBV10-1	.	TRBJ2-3	TGCGCCAGCAGTGAGTCGGGACCACGCACAGATACGCAGTATTTT	CASSESGPRTDTQYF
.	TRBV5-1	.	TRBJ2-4	TGCGCCAGCCGAAGACAGGAAGCCAAAAACATTCAGTACTTC	CASRRQEAKNIQYF
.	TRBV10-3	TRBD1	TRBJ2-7	TGTGCCATCGGCCAGGGGGCTGACGAGCAGTACTTC	CAIGQGADEQYF
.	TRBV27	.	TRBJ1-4	TGTGCCAGCAGACGGGCAGGGGTTAATGAAAAACTGTTTTTT	CASRRAGVNEKLFF
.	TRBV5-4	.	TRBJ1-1	TGTGCCAGCAGCTGGATGACGGGGGTGGCTGAAGCTTTCTTT	CASSWMTGVAEAFF
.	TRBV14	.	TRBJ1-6	TGTGCCAGCAGCCCCGCAAGAGGACCCCTCCACTTT	CASSPARGPLHF
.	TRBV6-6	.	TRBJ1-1	TGTGCCAGCAGTTCCAGGGCAGACACTGAAGCTTTCTTT	CASSSRADTEAFF